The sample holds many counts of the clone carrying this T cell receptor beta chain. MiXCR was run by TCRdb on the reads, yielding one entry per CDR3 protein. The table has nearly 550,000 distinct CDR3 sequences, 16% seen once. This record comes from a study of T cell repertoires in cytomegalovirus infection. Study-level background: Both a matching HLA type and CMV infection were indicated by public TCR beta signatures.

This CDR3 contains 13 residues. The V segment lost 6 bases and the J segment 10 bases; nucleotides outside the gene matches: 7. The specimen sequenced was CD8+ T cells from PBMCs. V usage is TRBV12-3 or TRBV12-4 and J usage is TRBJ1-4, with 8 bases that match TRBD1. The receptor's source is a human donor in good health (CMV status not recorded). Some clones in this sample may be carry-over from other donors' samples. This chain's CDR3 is CASSLTGEGKLFF. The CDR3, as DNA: TGTGCCAGCAGCCTGACAGGGGAGGGAAAACTGTTTTTT.